This T cell receptor (beta chain) was identified during a study of CD8+ T cells in alopecia areata. cDNA reverse transcribed from extracted RNA served as the sequencing template. Clones were sequenced by immunoSEQ multiplex PCR, and TCRdb holds only the in-frame ones, with some missing. The table includes 150,000 to 200,000 clones, around 54% detected once. Study-level findings and limits: Sequencing of scalp tissue also captures the resident alphabeta T cells of normal skin. Relative to normal scalp, lesional scalp, especially alopecia totalis/universalis, showed higher clonality.

V was cut by 6 bases and J by 6 bases, with 16 bases left in between. Germline assignment: CDR1 SGHRS and CDR2 YFSETQ. The CDR3 consists of 14 residues. CD4+ and CD8+ T cells were sorted from PBMCs stained for CD3, CD4 and CD8. This clone was observed a handful of times. The antigen remains unidentified. Sequencing input: CD4+ T cells sorted from blood. The sequence was obtained from a human donor in good health. The chain uses TRBV5-1 and TRBJ2-1; D gene unclear. The CDR3 protein is CASISSLQGNEQFF. CDR3 DNA: TGCGCCAGCATCAGTTCCCTCCAAGGCAATGAGCAGTTCTTC.